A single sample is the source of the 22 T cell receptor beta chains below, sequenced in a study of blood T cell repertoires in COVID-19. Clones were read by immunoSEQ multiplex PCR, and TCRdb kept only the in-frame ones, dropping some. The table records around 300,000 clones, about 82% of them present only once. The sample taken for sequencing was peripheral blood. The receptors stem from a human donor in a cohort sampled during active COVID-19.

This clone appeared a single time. Here the CDR3 reads CASSYSQGYTF. The CDR3 DNA reads TGTGCCAGCAGTTACTCTCAGGGTTATACCTTC. This rearrangement joins TRBV6-5 to TRBJ1-2; D is possibly TRBD1 (5 bases). The germline V gene has CDR1 MNHEY and CDR2 SVGAGI. The length of the CDR3 is 11 residues. V lost 0 bases and J 14 bases, leaving 10 bases between the germline ends.

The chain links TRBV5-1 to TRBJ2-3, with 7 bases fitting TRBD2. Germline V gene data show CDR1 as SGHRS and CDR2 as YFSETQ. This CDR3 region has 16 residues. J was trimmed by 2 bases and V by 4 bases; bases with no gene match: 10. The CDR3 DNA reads TGCGCCAGCAGCCCGGACCCGGGGGGATCCACAGATACGCAGTATTTT. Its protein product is CASSPDPGGSTDTQYF.

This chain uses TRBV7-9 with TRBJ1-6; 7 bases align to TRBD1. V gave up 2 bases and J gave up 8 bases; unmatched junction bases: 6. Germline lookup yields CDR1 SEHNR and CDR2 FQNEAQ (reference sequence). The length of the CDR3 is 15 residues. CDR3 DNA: TGTGCCAGCAGCTTATTGTCAGGGGGGTATTCACCCCTCCACTTT. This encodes CASSLLSGGYSPLHF.

The CDR3 protein is CASRTRVAGANVLTF. CDR3 bases: TGTGCCAGCCGGACTCGGGTAGCTGGGGCCAACGTCCTGACTTTC. The rearrangement joins TRBV11-2 to TRBJ2-6; a possible D gene is TRBD2 (5 bases). V lost 8 bases and J lost 2, with 13 bases in between. The CDR3 is 15 amino acids. Per the germline V gene, CDR1 is SGHAT and CDR2 is FQNNGV.

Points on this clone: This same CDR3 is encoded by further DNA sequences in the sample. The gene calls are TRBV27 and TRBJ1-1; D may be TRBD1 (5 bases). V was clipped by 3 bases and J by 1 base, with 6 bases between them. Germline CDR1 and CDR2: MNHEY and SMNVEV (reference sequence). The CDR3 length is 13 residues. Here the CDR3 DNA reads TGTGCCAGCAGTTTCGGACAGAACACTGAAGCTTTCTTT. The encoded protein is CASSFGQNTEAFF.

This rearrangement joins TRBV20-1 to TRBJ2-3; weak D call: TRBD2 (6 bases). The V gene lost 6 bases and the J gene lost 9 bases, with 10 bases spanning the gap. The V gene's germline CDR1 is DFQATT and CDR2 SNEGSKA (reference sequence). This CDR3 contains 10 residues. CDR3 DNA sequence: TGCAGTGCCGGGAGTTCGACGCAGTATTTT. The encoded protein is CSAGSSTQYF.

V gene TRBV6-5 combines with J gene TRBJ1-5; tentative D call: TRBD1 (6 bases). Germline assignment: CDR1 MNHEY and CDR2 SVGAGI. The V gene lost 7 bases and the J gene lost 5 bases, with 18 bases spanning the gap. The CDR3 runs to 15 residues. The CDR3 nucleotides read TGTGCCAGCACCCGAGGGGGAGTTCGGGATCAGCCCCAGCATTTT. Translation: CASTRGGVRDQPQHF.

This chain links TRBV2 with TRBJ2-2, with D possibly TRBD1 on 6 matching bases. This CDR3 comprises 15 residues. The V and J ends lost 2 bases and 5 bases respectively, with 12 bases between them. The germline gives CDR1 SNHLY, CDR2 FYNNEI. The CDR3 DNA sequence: TGTGCCAGCAGTGAACAGCAGGGGTGGACCGGGGAGCTGTTTTTT. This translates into CASSEQQGWTGELFF.

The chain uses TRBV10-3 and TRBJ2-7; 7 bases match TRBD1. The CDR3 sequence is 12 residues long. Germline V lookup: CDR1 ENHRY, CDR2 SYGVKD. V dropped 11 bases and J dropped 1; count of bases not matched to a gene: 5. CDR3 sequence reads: CAAAGGSYEQYF. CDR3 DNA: TGTGCCGCCGCAGGGGGATCCTACGAGCAGTACTTC.

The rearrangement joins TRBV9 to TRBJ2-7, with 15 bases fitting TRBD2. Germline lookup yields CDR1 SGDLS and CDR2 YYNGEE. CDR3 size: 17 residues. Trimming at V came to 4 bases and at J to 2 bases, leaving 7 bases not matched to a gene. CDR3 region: CASSPGTSGGQPYEQYF. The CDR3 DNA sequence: TGTGCCAGCAGCCCTGGGACTAGCGGGGGGCAACCCTACGAGCAGTACTTC.

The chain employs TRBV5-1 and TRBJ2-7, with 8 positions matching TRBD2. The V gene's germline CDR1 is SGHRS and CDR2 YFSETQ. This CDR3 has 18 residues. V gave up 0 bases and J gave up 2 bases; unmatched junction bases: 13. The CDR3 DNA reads TGCGCCAGCAGCTTGGTATCGCGGCGGGGGGAGTATCCCTACGAGCAGTACTTC. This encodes CASSLVSRRGEYPYEQYF.

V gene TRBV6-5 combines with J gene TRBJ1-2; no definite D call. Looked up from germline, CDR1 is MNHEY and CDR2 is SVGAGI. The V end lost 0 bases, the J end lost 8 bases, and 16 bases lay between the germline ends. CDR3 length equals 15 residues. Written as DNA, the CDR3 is TGTGCCAGCAGTTACTCGAGCAGGATCACAATGGGCTACACCTTC. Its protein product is CASSYSSRITMGYTF.

The CDR3 spells CASSDRGLGGYTF. As DNA, the CDR3 is TGTGCCAGCAGTGACAGGGGGCTTGGAGGCTACACCTTC. This chain connects TRBV6-1 to TRBJ1-2; 8 positions agree with TRBD1. The V gene end was trimmed by 3 bases and the J gene end by 8 bases; junction bases not matched to a gene: 5. There are 13 residues in the CDR3. Looked up from germline, CDR1 is MNHNS and CDR2 is SASEGT.

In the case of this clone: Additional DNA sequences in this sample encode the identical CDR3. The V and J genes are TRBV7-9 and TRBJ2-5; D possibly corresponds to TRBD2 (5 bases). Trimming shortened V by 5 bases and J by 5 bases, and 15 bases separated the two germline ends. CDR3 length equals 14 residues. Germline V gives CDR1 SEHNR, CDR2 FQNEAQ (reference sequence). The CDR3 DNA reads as TGTGCCAGCAGCCCCGGACTGGCTTGGGAGACCCAGTACTTC. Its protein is CASSPGLAWETQYF.

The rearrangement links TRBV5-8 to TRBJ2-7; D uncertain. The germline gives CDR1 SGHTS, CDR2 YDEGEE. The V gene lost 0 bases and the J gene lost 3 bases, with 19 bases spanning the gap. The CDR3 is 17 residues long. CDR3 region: CASSLDSSGRWYYEQYF. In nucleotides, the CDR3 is TGTGCCAGCAGCTTGGACTCATCCGGTCGTTGGTACTACGAGCAGTACTTC.

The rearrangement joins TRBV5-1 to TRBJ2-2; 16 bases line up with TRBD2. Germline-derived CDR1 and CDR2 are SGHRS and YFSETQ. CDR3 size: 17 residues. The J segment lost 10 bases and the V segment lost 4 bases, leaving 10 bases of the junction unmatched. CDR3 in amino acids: CASSQGTSGGEFVELFF. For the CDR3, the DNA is TGCGCCAGCAGCCAAGGGACTAGCGGGGGGGAGTTCGTGGAGCTGTTTTTT. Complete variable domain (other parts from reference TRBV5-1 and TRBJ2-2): KAGVTQTPRYLIKTRGQQVTLSCSPISGHRSVSWYQQTPGQGLQFLFEYFSETQRNKGNFPGRFSGRQFSNSRSEMNVSTLELGDSALYLCASSQGTSGGEFVELFFGEGSRLTVL.

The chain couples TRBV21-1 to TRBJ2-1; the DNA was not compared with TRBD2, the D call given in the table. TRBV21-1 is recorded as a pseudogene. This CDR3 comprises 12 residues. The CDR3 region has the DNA TGTGCCAGCGGGACTAGTTGGGATGAGCAGTTCTTC. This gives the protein CASGTSWDEQFF.

Here the CDR3 DNA reads TGCAGTGCTCCCTTCCCCGAGCAGTACTTC. Translation: CSAPFPEQYF. V and J are TRBV20-1 and TRBJ2-7; D is uncertain. V was cut by 5 bases and J by 6 bases, with 8 bases left in between. Germline CDR1 reads DFQATT; CDR2 reads SNEGSKA (reference sequence). The CDR3 loop spans 10 amino acids.

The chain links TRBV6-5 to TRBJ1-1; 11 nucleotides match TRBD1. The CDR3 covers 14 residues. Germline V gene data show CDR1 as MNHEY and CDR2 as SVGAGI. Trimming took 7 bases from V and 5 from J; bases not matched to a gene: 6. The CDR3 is CASIQDRGQTEAFF. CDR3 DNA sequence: TGTGCCAGCATCCAGGACAGGGGGCAAACTGAAGCTTTCTTT.

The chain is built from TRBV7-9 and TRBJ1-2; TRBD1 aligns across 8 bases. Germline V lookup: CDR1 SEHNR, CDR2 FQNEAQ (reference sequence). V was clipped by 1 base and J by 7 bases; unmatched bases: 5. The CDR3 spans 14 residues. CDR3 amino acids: CASSLGRGLSGYTF. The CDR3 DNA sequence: TGTGCCAGCAGCTTAGGCAGGGGGCTAAGTGGCTACACCTTC.

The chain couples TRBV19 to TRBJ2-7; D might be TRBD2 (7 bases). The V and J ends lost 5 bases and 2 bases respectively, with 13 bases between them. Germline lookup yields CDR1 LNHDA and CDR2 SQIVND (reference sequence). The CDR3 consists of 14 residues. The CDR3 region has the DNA TGTGCCAGTAGTCAGGCGGGGGCGGCCTACGAGCAGTACTTC. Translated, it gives CASSQAGAAYEQYF. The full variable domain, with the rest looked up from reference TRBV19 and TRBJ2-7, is DGGITQSPKYLFRKEGQNVTLSCEQNLNHDAMYWYRQDPGQGLRLIYYSQIVNDFQKGDIAEGYSVSREKKESFPLTVTSAQKNPTAFYLCASSQAGAAYEQYFGPGTRLTVT.

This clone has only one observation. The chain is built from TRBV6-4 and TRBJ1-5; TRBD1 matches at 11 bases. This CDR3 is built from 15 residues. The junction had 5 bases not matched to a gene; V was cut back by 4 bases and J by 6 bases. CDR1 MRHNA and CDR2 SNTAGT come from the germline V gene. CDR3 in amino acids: CASSVDRGLGQPQHF. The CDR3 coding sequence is TGTGCCAGCAGTGTGGACAGGGGGCTAGGTCAGCCCCAGCATTTT.